A single sample is the source of the 7 T cell receptor beta chains below, sequenced in a study of shared clonotypes between healthy human individuals. The method was immunoSEQ multiplex PCR; TCRdb's version includes in-frame clones alone and lacks a portion of them. The table records approximately 720,000 clones, 60% to 80% of them present only once. Source material: memory CD4+ T cells sorted from blood. Noted subset: CD45RA-negative fraction. These receptors all stem from a woman in her twenties or thirties in good health.

This clone was counted at least ten times. The chain links TRBV6-1 to TRBJ2-7, with 7 nucleotides matching TRBD2. Trimming at V came to 7 bases and at J to 2 bases, leaving 8 bases not matched to a gene. The CDR3 is made up of 14 amino acids. Germline loops: CDR1 MNHNS, CDR2 SASEGT. CDR3: CASIAGLPTYEQYF. The CDR3 DNA follows: TGTGCCAGCATCGCGGGACTACCGACCTACGAGCAGTACTTC.

The chain has TRBV28 and TRBJ2-7, with 13 nucleotides matching TRBD2. V shed 2 bases and J 4 bases; nucleotides not matched to a gene: 11. Germline CDR1 and CDR2: MDHEN and SYDVKM. The CDR3 loop spans 18 amino acids. CDR3 sequence: CASSLLTPGLAGDYEQYF. The CDR3, as DNA: TGTGCCAGCAGTTTACTTACCCCAGGACTAGCGGGAGATTACGAGCAGTACTTC. Full variable domain (missing parts from reference TRBV28 and TRBJ2-7): DVKVTQSSRYLVKRTGEKVFLECVQDMDHENMFWYRQDPGLGLRLIYFSYDVKMKEKGDIPEGYSVSREKKERFSLILESASTNQTSMYLCASSLLTPGLAGDYEQYFGPGTRLTVT.

J is TRBJ2-1 and V is TRBV5-1; 10 bases fit TRBD1. Germline V gene data show CDR1 as SGHRS and CDR2 as YFSETQ. Trimming took 2 bases from V and 6 from J; bases not matched to a gene: 5. The CDR3 is 15 amino acids. CDR3 DNA: TGCGCCAGCAGCTTTACGACAGGGGGCCTCAATGAGCAGTTCTTC. Translation: CASSFTTGGLNEQFF.

This sequence joins TRBV5-4 and TRBJ2-3; 12 bases line up with TRBD1. CDR1 SGHNT and CDR2 YYREEE come from the germline V gene (reference sequence). V was clipped by 4 bases and J by 4 bases; unmatched bases: 10. This CDR3 has 17 amino acids. The CDR3 is CASSPGWDRGRSDTQYF. As DNA, the CDR3 is TGTGCCAGCAGCCCAGGATGGGACAGGGGGCGATCAGATACGCAGTATTTT. The variable domain in full, completed from reference TRBV5-4 and TRBJ2-3, reads ETGVTQSPTHLIKTRGQQVTLRCSSQSGHNTVSWYQQALGQGPQFIFQYYREEENGRGNFPPRFSGLQFPNYSSELNVNALELDDSALYLCASSPGWDRGRSDTQYFGPGTRLTVL.

The chain uses TRBV15 and TRBJ2-7; TRBD2 might be the D (7 bases). The germline CDR1 and CDR2 sequences are LNHNV and YYDKDF (reference sequence). Trimming shortened V by 3 bases and J by 2 bases, and 11 bases separated the two germline ends. The CDR3 loop spans 14 amino acids. CDR3 loop: CATSRGEGAYEQYF. The DNA for the CDR3 is TGTGCCACCAGCAGGGGGGAGGGGGCCTACGAGCAGTACTTC.

The V and J genes are TRBV30 and TRBJ2-1; D not resolved. Germline V gene data show CDR1 as GTSNPN and CDR2 as SVGIG (reference sequence). The CDR3 is made up of 14 amino acids. The V end was cut by 3 bases, the J end by 0 bases, with 9 bases between. In nucleotides, the CDR3 is TGTGCCTGGAGAAAGAAGGGCTCCTACAATGAGCAGTTCTTC. Amino acid sequence: CAWRKKGSYNEQFF. Using reference TRBV30 and TRBJ2-1 for the parts outside the CDR3, the full variable domain is SQTIHQWPATLVQPVGSPLSLECTVEGTSNPNLYWYRQAAGRGLQLLFYSVGIGQISSEVPQNLSASRPQDRQFILSSKKLLLSDSGFYLCAWRKKGSYNEQFFGPGTRLTVL.

DNA for the CDR3: TGTGCCAGCAGTCCCGACTCCGGGGCCAAGGGGAATTCACCCCTCCACTTT. It yields the protein CASSPDSGAKGNSPLHF. The chain employs TRBV28 and TRBJ1-6; D perhaps matches TRBD1 (5 bases). This CDR3 spans 17 amino acids. V lost 5 bases to trimming and J lost 7 bases, with 21 bases between them. CDR1 and CDR2 from the germline V gene are MDHEN and SYDVKM.